The T cell receptor (beta chain) described here comes from a study of blood T cell repertoires in COVID-19. Study overall: Sample material is recorded as cDNA or gDNA derived from T cells, B-cell-depleted T cells, or PBMCs.

This CDR3 contains 16 residues. Germline V CDR1 and CDR2: MNHEY, SVGEGT. V lost 5 bases to trimming and J lost 3 bases, with 19 bases between them. Measured with immunoSEQ multiplex PCR; TCRdb has only the in-frame clones, and not every one. Here the sample spans around 200,000 clones, around four fifths being singletons. Sequencing input: peripheral blood. This sequence was found in a man between 35 and 55 years old with active or convalescent COVID-19. This sequence joins TRBV6-2 or TRBV6-3 and TRBJ1-1; D gene uncertain. CDR3: CASSPVQAVGYTEAFF. CDR3 coding DNA: TGTGCCAGCAGTCCAGTGCAAGCGGTCGGGTACACTGAAGCTTTCTTT.